The clone carrying this TCR beta chain was recorded many times. Treg sorting used a CD4+CD25+CD127-/low gate. CDR3 length: 15 residues. In germline, CDR1 is MNHEY, CDR2 SVGEGT. Unmatched junction bases numbered 8, after V lost 6 bases and J lost 3 bases. TCRdb ran MiXCR on the 5' RACE reads and lists one entry per CDR3 protein. Of 50,000 to 60,000 distinct CDR3 sequences listed, roughly 20% are singletons. The sequenced sample consisted of tumor-infiltrating Tregs sorted from the breast tumor. The rearrangement joins TRBV6-2 or TRBV6-3 to TRBJ1-2; 9 bases are shared with TRBD1. The TCR sequence derives from a female donor with breast cancer. The CDR3 here is CASSIPRTGDYGYTF. The CDR3 DNA sequence: TGTGCCAGCAGCATACCCAGGACAGGGGACTATGGCTACACCTTC.